This TCR beta chain was sequenced for a study of cytomegalovirus exposure and HLA in healthy donors. On this clone: The antigen is undetermined.

Study-wide findings and caveats: Most TCRs appeared rarely, but some public TCRs recurred in many donors. Prior analysis indicated that the majority of TCR beta V segments exhibited productivity approximately 87% or approximately 30% of the time.

60 Vbeta and 13 Jbeta primers were used in PCR. The protocol was immunoSEQ multiplex PCR, while the TCRdb copy is restricted to in-frame clones and leaves out a portion. With approximately 170,000 clones in the sample, the ten largest clones hold about 0.8%. Germline assignment: CDR1 MRHNA and CDR2 SNTAGT. The V gene lost 6 bases and the J gene lost 5 bases, with 16 bases spanning the gap. The CDR3 contains 14 residues. This chain joins TRBV6-4 and TRBJ1-1; the D is unclear. The clonotype comes from a woman between 18 and 30 years old in good health and CMV-seropositive. Sequencing was carried out using PBMCs. The CDR3 protein is CASSLTSGETEAFF. The DNA of the CDR3 is TGTGCCAGCAGCTTGACATCCGGCGAGACTGAAGCTTTCTTT.